Listed below are T cell receptor beta chains from one sample, sequenced in a study of T-cell reconstitution after alpha-beta-depleted transplantation in children. TCRdb redid the calling of the PCR reads with MiXCR, one entry per CDR3 protein. This table holds under 250,000 distinct CDR3 sequences, roughly 15% found once. Sequencing was performed on PBMCs, mostly from graft donor cells, taken 360 days after TCRalphabeta/CD19-depleted stem cell transplant. Receptors originate from a male patient aged 2-10 years who had a stem cell transplant for acute lymphoblastic leukemia, so the T cells may come from the graft donor. CDR3s include the opening cysteine and the closing phenylalanine or tryptophan. A D gene is named only where the DNA matches it firmly. Not all rows give a size; the values are once, few, many and, for expanded clones, a class.

cdr3_nt: TGTGCCAGCAGTTTCGGGGACAGTAGCAATCAGCCCCAGCATTTT
cdr3_aa: CASSFGDSSNQPQHF
clone_size: -
j_call: TRBJ1-5
v_call: TRBV6-2/TRBV6-3
d_call: TRBD1

cdr3_nt: TGTGCCAGCAGTTACTCGAATGGCGTCAATGAGCAGTTCTTC
cdr3_aa: CASSYSNGVNEQFF
clone_size: -
j_call: TRBJ2-1
v_call: TRBV6-5
d_call: -

cdr3_nt: TGCAGTGCTAGGACCAGTGCCACCTATGGCTACACCTTC
cdr3_aa: CSARTSATYGYTF
clone_size: few
j_call: TRBJ1-2
v_call: TRBV20-1
d_call: -

cdr3_nt: TGTGCCAGCAGTTTATTCAGGGGCGAGCAGTACTTC
cdr3_aa: CASSLFRGEQYF
clone_size: many
j_call: TRBJ2-7
v_call: TRBV12-3/TRBV12-4
d_call: -

cdr3_nt: TGTGCCAGCAGTTGGACCAGGGCGAACATTCAGTACTTC
cdr3_aa: CASSWTRANIQYF
clone_size: -
j_call: TRBJ2-4
v_call: TRBV12-3/TRBV12-4
d_call: -

cdr3_nt: TGCAGCGTCCGAAGCAGAGCAGGGGCTGGAAACACCATATATTTT
cdr3_aa: CSVRSRAGAGNTIYF
clone_size: few
j_call: TRBJ1-3
v_call: TRBV29-1
d_call: -

cdr3_nt: TGTGCCAGCAGCCGGACAGGGTTCCCCTACGAGCAGTACTTC
cdr3_aa: CASSRTGFPYEQYF
clone_size: few
j_call: TRBJ2-7
v_call: TRBV5-6
d_call: TRBD1

cdr3_nt: TGTTCCATCAGTGAACTACAAGGGAACACTGAAGCTTTCTTT
cdr3_aa: CSISELQGNTEAFF
clone_size: -
j_call: TRBJ1-1
v_call: TRBV10-3
d_call: -

cdr3_nt: TGTGCCAGCAGGGGACAGGGGGGACCCTATGGCTACACCTTC
cdr3_aa: CASRGQGGPYGYTF
clone_size: few
j_call: TRBJ1-2
v_call: TRBV25-1
d_call: TRBD1

cdr3_nt: TGTGCCAGCAGCTTAGCGGCGGCCACCATATATTTT
cdr3_aa: CASSLAAATIYF
clone_size: many
j_call: TRBJ1-3
v_call: TRBV7-9
d_call: -

cdr3_nt: TGTGCCAGCAGCTTAGGGGTCGGACGGATCAATCAGCCCCAGCATTTT
cdr3_aa: CASSLGVGRINQPQHF
clone_size: few
j_call: TRBJ1-5
v_call: TRBV7-9
d_call: -

cdr3_nt: TGTGCCAGCAGCTTAGCGTCATCCCTAAACGCAGATACGCAGTATTTT
cdr3_aa: CASSLASSLNADTQYF
clone_size: -
j_call: TRBJ2-3
v_call: TRBV7-9
d_call: -

cdr3_nt: TGCGCCAGCAGCCGGGGCGACCCCTCCTACAATGAGCAGTTCTTC
cdr3_aa: CASSRGDPSYNEQFF
clone_size: -
j_call: TRBJ2-1
v_call: TRBV5-1
d_call: -

cdr3_nt: TGTGCCAGCAGCTTGGGGCCCCTCTCTAGCGGGGGGGCCTCTCGTCCAGATACGCAGTATTTT
cdr3_aa: CASSLGPLSSGGASRPDTQYF
clone_size: many
j_call: TRBJ2-3
v_call: TRBV13
d_call: TRBD2

cdr3_nt: TGTGCCAGCAGTGTCCGGGACGGTCAGAACACTGAAGCTTTCTTT
cdr3_aa: CASSVRDGQNTEAFF
clone_size: few
j_call: TRBJ1-1
v_call: TRBV6-2/TRBV6-3
d_call: -

cdr3_nt: TGCGCCAGCAGCCGAAGGACAGGGGTTCTCGGAAACACCATATATTTT
cdr3_aa: CASSRRTGVLGNTIYF
clone_size: few
j_call: TRBJ1-3
v_call: TRBV5-1
d_call: TRBD1

cdr3_nt: TGTGCCAGCAGTCTTCGGGAGGGGGACACCGGGGAGCTGTTTTTT
cdr3_aa: CASSLREGDTGELFF
clone_size: few
j_call: TRBJ2-2
v_call: TRBV2
d_call: TRBD2

cdr3_nt: TGTGCCAGTAGTATAGTTGGGACACCAACTAATGAAAAACTGTTTTTT
cdr3_aa: CASSIVGTPTNEKLFF
clone_size: -
j_call: TRBJ1-4
v_call: TRBV19
d_call: -

cdr3_nt: TGTGCCAGCAGGGGGGGCAGGGGCGGTCAGCCCCAGCATTTT
cdr3_aa: CASRGGRGGQPQHF
clone_size: few
j_call: TRBJ1-5
v_call: TRBV12-3/TRBV12-4
d_call: -

cdr3_nt: TGTGCCGCGTCCCAGGGCGGTACCTACGAGCAGTACTTC
cdr3_aa: CAASQGGTYEQYF
clone_size: -
j_call: TRBJ2-7
v_call: TRBV7-6
d_call: -

cdr3_nt: TGTGCCAGCAGCCGGCTGCGGGCAGATACGCAGTATTTT
cdr3_aa: CASSRLRADTQYF
clone_size: few
j_call: TRBJ2-3
v_call: TRBV7-2
d_call: -

cdr3_nt: TGTGCGACCGAAGGGGCCTCGGGGGAGACCCAGTACTTC
cdr3_aa: CATEGASGETQYF
clone_size: -
j_call: TRBJ2-5
v_call: TRBV10-3
d_call: -

cdr3_nt: TGCGCCAGCAGCCAAGATAACGGGGGCGGGGAGCTGTTTTTT
cdr3_aa: CASSQDNGGGELFF
clone_size: few
j_call: TRBJ2-2
v_call: TRBV4-3
d_call: -

cdr3_nt: TGTGCCAGCAGTCCTTCCGCAGGGTTGAAACTGTTTTTT
cdr3_aa: CASSPSAGLKLFF
clone_size: many
j_call: TRBJ1-4
v_call: TRBV6-1
d_call: -

cdr3_nt: TGTGCCAGCAGCTGGGAAACTAGAACCGGGGAGCTGTTTTTT
cdr3_aa: CASSWETRTGELFF
clone_size: once
j_call: TRBJ2-2
v_call: TRBV7-9
d_call: -

cdr3_nt: TGTGCCAGCAGTTACGAGGTGACAGGGGATACGCAGTATTTT
cdr3_aa: CASSYEVTGDTQYF
clone_size: once
j_call: TRBJ2-3
v_call: TRBV6-2/TRBV6-3
d_call: TRBD1

cdr3_nt: TGCAGTGCTAGCCGGACCAATCAGCCCCAGCATTTT
cdr3_aa: CSASRTNQPQHF
clone_size: few
j_call: TRBJ1-5
v_call: TRBV20-1
d_call: -

cdr3_nt: TGTGCCAGCAGCTCCCTACAGGGCGCAGATACGCAGTATTTT
cdr3_aa: CASSSLQGADTQYF
clone_size: -
j_call: TRBJ2-3
v_call: TRBV7-2
d_call: -

cdr3_nt: TGCGCCTGCAGCTTGGTTCGACTCGACACCGGGGAGCTGTTTTTT
cdr3_aa: CACSLVRLDTGELFF
clone_size: once
j_call: TRBJ2-2
v_call: TRBV5-1
d_call: -